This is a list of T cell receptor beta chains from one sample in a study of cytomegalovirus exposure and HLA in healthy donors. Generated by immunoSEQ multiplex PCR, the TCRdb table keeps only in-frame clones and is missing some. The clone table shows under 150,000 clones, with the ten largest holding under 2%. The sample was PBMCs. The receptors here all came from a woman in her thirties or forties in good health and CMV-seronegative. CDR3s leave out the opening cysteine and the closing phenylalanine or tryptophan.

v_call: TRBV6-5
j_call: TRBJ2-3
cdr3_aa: ASQPRGSDTQY

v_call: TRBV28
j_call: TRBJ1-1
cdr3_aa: ASSFQQGSWAEAF

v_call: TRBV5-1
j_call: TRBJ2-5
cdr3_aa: ASSPQDFSETQY

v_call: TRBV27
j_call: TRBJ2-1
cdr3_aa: ASSLPSQGIGEQF

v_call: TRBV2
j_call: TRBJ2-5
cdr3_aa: ASNRDRGLETQY

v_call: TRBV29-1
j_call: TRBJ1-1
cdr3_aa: SVDGGLAF

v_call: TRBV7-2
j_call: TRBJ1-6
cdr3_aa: ASSPQDDRIPTLH

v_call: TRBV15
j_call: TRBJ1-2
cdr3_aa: ATSKGQASNYGYT

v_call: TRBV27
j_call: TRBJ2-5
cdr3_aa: ASSTWGRGEETQY

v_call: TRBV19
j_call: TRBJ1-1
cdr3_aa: ASMGLVEAF

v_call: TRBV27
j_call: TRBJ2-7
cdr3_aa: ASSSGRGYEQY

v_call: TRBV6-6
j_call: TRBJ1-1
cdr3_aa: ASREERQFEAF

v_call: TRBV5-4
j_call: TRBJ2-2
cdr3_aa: ASMGLADGTGELF

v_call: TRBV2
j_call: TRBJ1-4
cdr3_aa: ASSGGVGEKLF

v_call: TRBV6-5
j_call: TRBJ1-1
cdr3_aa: ASYRERTEAF

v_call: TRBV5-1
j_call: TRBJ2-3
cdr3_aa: ASSLTGSGLDTQY

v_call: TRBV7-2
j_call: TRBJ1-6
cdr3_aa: ASSPRESSYNSPLH

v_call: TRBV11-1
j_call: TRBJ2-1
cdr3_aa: ASSFSGTGNNEQF

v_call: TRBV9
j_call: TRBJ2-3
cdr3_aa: ASSPRLAGGTDTQY

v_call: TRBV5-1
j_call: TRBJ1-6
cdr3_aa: ASSLAQEGSPLH

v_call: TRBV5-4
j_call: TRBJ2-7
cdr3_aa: ASSFPGQGGYEQY

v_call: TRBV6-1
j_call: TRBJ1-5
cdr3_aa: ASSGERTQPQH

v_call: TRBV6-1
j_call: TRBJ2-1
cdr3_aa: ASSEARSRSGGPYNEQF

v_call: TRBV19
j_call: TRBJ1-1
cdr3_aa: ASSIPHVTGGTEAF

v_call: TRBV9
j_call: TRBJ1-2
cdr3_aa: ASSPSSHGLYGYT

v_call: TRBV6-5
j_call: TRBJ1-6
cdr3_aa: ASSYSTPGEDSPLH

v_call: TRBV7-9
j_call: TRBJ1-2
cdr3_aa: ASSLGGVRAGGYT

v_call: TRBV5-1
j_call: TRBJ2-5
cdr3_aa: ASSLTGQGQETQY

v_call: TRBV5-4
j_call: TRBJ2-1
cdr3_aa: ASRQAGGQWDEQF

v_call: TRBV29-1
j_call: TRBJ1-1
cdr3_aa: SVARITGTEAF

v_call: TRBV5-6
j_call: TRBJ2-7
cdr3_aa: ASSSLGQGVHEQY

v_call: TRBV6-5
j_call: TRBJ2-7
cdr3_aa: ASRNGEGEQY

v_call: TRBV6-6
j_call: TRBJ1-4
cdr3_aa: ASSYQDRNEKLF

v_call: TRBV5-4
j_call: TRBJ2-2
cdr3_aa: ASSRTSGGANGELF

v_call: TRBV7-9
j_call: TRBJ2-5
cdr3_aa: ASSHQETQY

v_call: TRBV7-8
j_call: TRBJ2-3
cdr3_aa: ASSYRVPDTQY

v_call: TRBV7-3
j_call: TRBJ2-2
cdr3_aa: ASSLQQRTSGTGELF

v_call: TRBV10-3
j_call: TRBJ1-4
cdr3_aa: AISESTQLF

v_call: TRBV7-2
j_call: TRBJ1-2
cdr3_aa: ASQTGGRNYGYT

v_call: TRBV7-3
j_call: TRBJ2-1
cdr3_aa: ASSLRASGFYNEQF

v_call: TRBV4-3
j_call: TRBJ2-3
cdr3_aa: ASSQERGGPDTQY

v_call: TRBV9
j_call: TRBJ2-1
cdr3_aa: ASSVAQGLNEQF

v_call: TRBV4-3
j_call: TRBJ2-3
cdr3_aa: ASSLVAGDTDTQY

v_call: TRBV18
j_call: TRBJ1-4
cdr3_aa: ASSLSGTNEKLF

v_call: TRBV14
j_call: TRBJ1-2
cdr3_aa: ASSGTVNYGYT

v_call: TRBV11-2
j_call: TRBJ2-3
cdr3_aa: ASSPLTSGRFADTQY

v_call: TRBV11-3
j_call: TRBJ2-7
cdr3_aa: ASAQDSQAYEQY

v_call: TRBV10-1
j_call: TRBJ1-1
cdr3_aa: ATRGEGVITEAF

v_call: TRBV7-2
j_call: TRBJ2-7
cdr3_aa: ASSPRPGTGRRAYEQY

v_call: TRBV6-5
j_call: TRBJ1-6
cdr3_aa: ASSYTLTGGRSPLH